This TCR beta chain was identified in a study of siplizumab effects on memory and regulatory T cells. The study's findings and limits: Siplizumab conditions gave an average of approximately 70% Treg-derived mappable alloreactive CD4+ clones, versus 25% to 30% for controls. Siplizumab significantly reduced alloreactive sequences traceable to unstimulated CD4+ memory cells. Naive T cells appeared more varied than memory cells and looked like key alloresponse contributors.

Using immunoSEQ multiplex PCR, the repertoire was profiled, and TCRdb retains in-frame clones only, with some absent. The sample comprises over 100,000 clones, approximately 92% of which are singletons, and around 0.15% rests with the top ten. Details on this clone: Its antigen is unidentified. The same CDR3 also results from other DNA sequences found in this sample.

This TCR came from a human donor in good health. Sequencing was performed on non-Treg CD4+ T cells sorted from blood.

CDR3 DNA sequence: TGCGCCAGCAGCGGCCTACAGGGTCCGGGGGAGCAGTACTTC. Translating it yields CASSGLQGPGEQYF. The V call is TRBV5-1, the J call TRBJ2-7; D possibly corresponds to TRBD1 (6 bases). Germline CDR1 and CDR2: SGHRS and YFSETQ. The germline V and J ends were trimmed by 4 bases and 7 bases, with 18 bases remaining between them. This CDR3 is 14 amino acids long.